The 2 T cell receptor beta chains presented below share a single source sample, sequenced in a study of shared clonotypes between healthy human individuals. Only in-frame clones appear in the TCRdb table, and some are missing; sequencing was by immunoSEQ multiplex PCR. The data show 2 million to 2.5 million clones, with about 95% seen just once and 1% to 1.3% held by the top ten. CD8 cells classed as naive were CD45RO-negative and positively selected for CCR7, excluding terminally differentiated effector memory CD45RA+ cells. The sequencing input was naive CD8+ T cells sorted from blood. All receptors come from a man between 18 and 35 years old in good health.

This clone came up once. The CDR3 region is CAWSSGEQNEQYF. The CDR3 coding sequence is TGTGCCTGGAGCTCCGGGGAGCAGAACGAGCAGTACTTC. The chain recombines TRBV30 with TRBJ2-7; D may be TRBD2 (5 bases). V shed 3 bases and J shed 5 bases, with 14 bases lying between them. CDR1 and CDR2 from the germline V gene are GTSNPN and SVGIG (reference sequence). CDR3 length equals 13 residues.

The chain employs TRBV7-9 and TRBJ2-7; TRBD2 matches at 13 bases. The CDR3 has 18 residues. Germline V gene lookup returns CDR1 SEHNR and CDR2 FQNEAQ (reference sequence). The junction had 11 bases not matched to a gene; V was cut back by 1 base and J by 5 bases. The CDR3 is CASSLEAWTSGSSHEQYF. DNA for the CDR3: TGTGCCAGCAGCTTAGAGGCCTGGACTAGCGGGAGTAGCCACGAGCAGTACTTC. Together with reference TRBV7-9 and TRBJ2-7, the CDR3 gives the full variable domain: DTGVSQNPRHKITKRGQNVTFRCDPISEHNRLYWYRQTLGQGPEFLTYFQNEAQLEKSRLLSDRFSAERPKGSFSTLEIQRTEQGDSAMYLCASSLEAWTSGSSHEQYFGPGTRLTVT.